The 15 T cell receptor beta chains given below trace back to one sample, sequenced in a study of T-cell reconstitution after alpha-beta-depleted transplantation in children. Researchers prepared the TCRbeta library using unique molecular identifiers, the study reports. TCRdb re-analysed the PCR reads in MiXCR, keeping a single row per CDR3 protein. Of hundreds of thousands of distinct CDR3 sequences in the sample, 20% to 30% were seen once. The sample here was PBMCs, mostly from graft donor cells, taken 360 days after TCRalphabeta/CD19-depleted stem cell transplant. These receptors were obtained from a female patient aged 2-15 years who had a stem cell transplant for congenital amegakaryocytic thrombocytopenia, so the T cells may come from the graft donor.

V gene TRBV4-2 combines with J gene TRBJ2-5, with 7 positions matching TRBD1. Trimming took 1 base from V and 4 from J; bases not matched to a gene: 6. Germline lookup yields CDR1 LGHNA and CDR2 YNFKEQ. CDR3 length: 15 amino acids. The CDR3 here is CASSQGTGVRETQYF. The CDR3 DNA follows: TGTGCCAGCAGCCAAGGAACAGGGGTCAGAGAGACCCAGTACTTC.

The chain joins TRBV2 to TRBJ2-7; 14 nucleotides align to TRBD2. The CDR3 contains 17 residues. V lost 0 bases to trimming and J lost 4 bases; unmatched junction nucleotides: 5. CDR1 and CDR2 (germline): SNHLY, FYNNEI. The CDR3 is CASSEAPGLAGVYEQYF. CDR3 sequence (DNA): TGTGCCAGCAGTGAAGCGCCGGGACTAGCGGGAGTTTACGAGCAGTACTTC.

Worth noting for this clonotype: The conserved phenylalanine or tryptophan normally closing the CDR3 is absent here, so this likely arose from a read error. The chain employs TRBV25-1 and TRBJ2-5; 7 positions match TRBD2. This CDR3 has 15 amino acids. Per the germline V gene, CDR1 is MGHDK and CDR2 is SYGVNS. With V trimmed by 6 bases and J by 1 base, 8 bases remained unmatched. The CDR3 region has the DNA TGTGCCAGCAGAGAACCGGGACTAAGCCAAGAGACCCAGTACCTC. This sequence encodes CASREPGLSQETQYL.

The V and J genes are TRBV6-6 and TRBJ2-2; the D is unclear. The CDR3 totals 16 residues. The germline gives CDR1 MNHNY, CDR2 SVGAGI (reference sequence). Here the CDR3 DNA reads TGTGCAACCATTCGGACCATCCCCTCGAACACCGGGGAGCTGTTTTTT. Protein sequence: CATIRTIPSNTGELFF.

V is TRBV6-5 and J is TRBJ1-5; D is ambiguous. Germline CDR1 and CDR2: MNHEY and SVGAGI. The length of the CDR3 is 10 residues. The DNA for the CDR3 is TGTGCGTCGGGTACCCAGCCCCAGCATTTT. Protein product: CASGTQPQHF.

The V and J genes are TRBV4-1 and TRBJ1-5, with D possibly TRBD1 on 6 matching bases. Germline CDR1 and CDR2: MGHRA and YSYEKL. The CDR3 has 15 amino acids. V lost 0 bases to trimming and J lost 1 base, with 7 bases between them. For the CDR3, the DNA is TGCGCCAGCAGCCAAGAAAGGGGGAGCAATCAGCCCCAGCATTTT. It specifies CASSQERGSNQPQHF.

The chain is built from TRBV6-2 or TRBV6-3 and TRBJ2-5; D gene ambiguous. V was shortened by 0 bases and J by 5 bases, with 4 bases between the two germline ends. The CDR3 spans 12 residues. The germline V gene has CDR1 MNHEY and CDR2 SVGEGT. The CDR3: CASSYSSETQYF. DNA for the CDR3: TGTGCCAGCAGTTACTCGAGCGAGACCCAGTACTTC.

CDR3 nucleotide sequence: TGCGCCAGCAGCCCTTGGCCAGGACGCGAGCAGTACTTC. This sequence encodes CASSPWPGREQYF. The chain links TRBV4-3 to TRBJ2-7; the D is unclear. Germline V gives CDR1 LGHNA, CDR2 YSLEER. This CDR3 is 13 amino acids long. V lost 4 bases, J lost 6 bases, and 13 bases lay in between.

Only a few counts were recorded for this clonotype. CDR3 in DNA: TGTGCCAGCAGTTTATCCCGGGAGGTTAACTATGGCTACACCTTC. It codes for CASSLSREVNYGYTF. J is TRBJ1-2 and V is TRBV28, with unresolved D. CDR3 length equals 15 residues. The V end was cut by 1 base, the J end by 1 base, with 10 bases between. In germline, CDR1 is MDHEN, CDR2 SYDVKM.

This CDR3 reads CASSQRGVQGETQYF. CDR3 nucleotides: TGTGCCAGCAGCCAGAGGGGGGTTCAGGGAGAGACCCAGTACTTC. The chain couples TRBV28 to TRBJ2-5, with D perhaps given as TRBD1 or TRBD2 (6 bases each). V lost 6 bases and J 4 bases, leaving 18 bases between the germline ends. The V gene's germline CDR1 is MDHEN and CDR2 SYDVKM. The CDR3 is made up of 15 amino acids.

The chain employs TRBV4-2 and TRBJ2-7; TRBD2 matches 11 bases. Looked up from germline, CDR1 is LGHNA and CDR2 is YNFKEQ. The CDR3 has 16 amino acids. Trimming at V came to 2 bases and at J to 1 base, leaving 4 bases not matched to a gene. CDR3 loop: CASSQSSGGRSYEQYF. CDR3 nucleotide sequence: TGTGCCAGCAGCCAATCTAGCGGGGGGCGATCCTACGAGCAGTACTTC.

The chain joins TRBV12-3 or TRBV12-4 to TRBJ2-5; no clear D gene. There are 14 residues in the CDR3. The germline V and J ends were trimmed by 1 base and 5 bases, with 11 bases remaining between them. CDR3 in amino acids: CASSLGQAVETQYF. The DNA for the CDR3 is TGTGCCAGCAGTTTAGGGCAGGCGGTGGAGACCCAGTACTTC.

The CDR3 reads CASSFPGGRYKQYF. The CDR3 DNA reads TGTGCCAGCAGCTTTCCAGGGGGAAGGTATAAGCAGTACTTC. The J gene is TRBJ2-7, the V gene TRBV7-2; TRBD1 matches at 7 bases. Germline CDR1 SGHTA, CDR2 FQGNSA. V was clipped by 3 bases and J by 8 bases; unmatched bases: 10. The CDR3 has 14 amino acids.

The rearrangement links TRBV30 to TRBJ1-1, with D tentatively TRBD1 (5 bases). Germline CDR1 and CDR2: GTSNPN and SVGIG (reference sequence). The CDR3 is 11 amino acids. V shed 4 bases and J shed 5 bases, with 8 bases lying between them. The CDR3 nucleotides read TGTGCCTGGATTAGACAGACTGAAGCTTTCTTT. This encodes CAWIRQTEAFF.

This clonotype was counted ten times or more. The chain is built from TRBV20-1 and TRBJ2-3; 9 bases fit TRBD1. CDR3 size: 16 residues. The germline CDR1 and CDR2 sequences are DFQATT and SNEGSKA (reference sequence). The junction had 12 bases not matched to a gene; V was cut back by 3 bases and J by 5 bases. The CDR3 region is CSASPTRTGAGDTQYF. In DNA, the CDR3 is TGCAGTGCTAGCCCAACTCGGACAGGGGCAGGAGATACGCAGTATTTT.